The 9 T cell receptor beta chains reported below all come from one sample, sequenced in a study of T cell responses to AZD1222 COVID-19 vaccine. Repertoires were generated with immunoSEQ multiplex PCR, while TCRdb's copy carries only in-frame clones and drops some. Of some 92,000 clones in the sample, about 91% are singletons; the top ten hold around 6.9%. The sample in question was peripheral blood, obtained on day 0 of AZD1222 vaccination. Every receptor here comes from an adult in good health.

This clone was seen more than once but under ten times. The V and J genes are TRBV2 and TRBJ1-3; weak D call: TRBD1 (5 bases). Per germline, CDR1 SNHLY and CDR2 FYNNEI. This CDR3 region has 15 residues. V was shortened by 1 base and J by 4 bases, with 11 bases between the two germline ends. The CDR3 region has the DNA TGTGCCAGCAGTGAAGTAGGGGAGAGGGGAAACACCATATATTTT. Its translation: CASSEVGERGNTIYF.

The chain recombines TRBV9 with TRBJ2-1, with a possible D match to TRBD2 (5 bases). The V and J ends lost 1 base and 7 bases respectively, with 12 bases between them. CDR1 and CDR2 (germline): SGDLS, YYNGEE. CDR3 length: 14 amino acids. The CDR3 sequence: CASSVPSSRNEQFF. The CDR3 DNA reads TGTGCCAGCAGCGTACCGTCTAGCAGGAATGAGCAGTTCTTC. The full variable domain, completed using reference TRBV9 and TRBJ2-1, is DSGVTQTPKHLITATGQRVTLRCSPRSGDLSVYWYQQSLDQGLQFLIQYYNGEERAKGNILERFSAQQFPDLHSELNLSSLELGDSALYFCASSVPSSRNEQFFGPGTRLTVL.

In DNA, the CDR3 is TGTGCCAGCAGCGGCGACAGGGTGAACACCGGGGAGCTGTTTTTT. Its translation: CASSGDRVNTGELFF. The V gene is TRBV9, the J gene TRBJ2-2, with 7 bases that match TRBD1. Unmatched junction bases numbered 3, after V lost 3 bases and J lost 1 base. CDR3 length: 15 amino acids. Per the germline V gene, CDR1 is SGDLS and CDR2 is YYNGEE. Complete variable domain (other parts from reference TRBV9 and TRBJ2-2): DSGVTQTPKHLITATGQRVTLRCSPRSGDLSVYWYQQSLDQGLQFLIQYYNGEERAKGNILERFSAQQFPDLHSELNLSSLELGDSALYFCASSGDRVNTGELFFGEGSRLTVL.

The chain uses TRBV4-1 and TRBJ1-1; D is undetermined. Trimming stripped 2 bases from V and 11 bases from J, with 21 bases between. This CDR3 has 15 amino acids. CDR1 is MGHRA, CDR2 YSYEKL, per germline. CDR3 nucleotide sequence: TGCGCCAGCAGCCAAATCGTGGGGAACGGGTTTGCGGCTTTCTTT. This gives the protein CASSQIVGNGFAAFF.

The chain links TRBV6-5 to TRBJ2-7, with 10 nucleotides matching TRBD2. Looked up from germline, CDR1 is MNHEY and CDR2 is SVGAGI. The CDR3 consists of 14 residues. With 6 bases clipped from V and 2 bases from J, the junction kept 4 bases outside the gene matches. DNA for the CDR3: TGTGCCAGCAGGCGACTAGCGGGCGCCTACGAGCAGTACTTC. The encoded protein is CASRRLAGAYEQYF.

This rearrangement joins TRBV7-9 to TRBJ2-3; 12 bases agree with TRBD2. Unmatched junction bases numbered 10, after V lost 5 bases and J lost 4 bases. Germline CDR1 is SEHNR and CDR2 is FQNEAQ (reference sequence). This CDR3 comprises 17 residues. CDR3 sequence reads: CASSPASGRASADTQYF. CDR3 nucleotides: TGTGCCAGCAGCCCGGCTAGCGGGAGGGCCTCTGCAGATACGCAGTATTTT.

The rearrangement uses TRBV5-6 and TRBJ1-2; 7 bases match TRBD1. V dropped 5 bases and J dropped 5; count of bases not matched to a gene: 6. CDR1 is SGHDT, CDR2 YYEEEE, per germline. The CDR3 is 13 amino acids. CDR3 in DNA: TGTGCCAGCAGTCTGGGACAGAGATATGGCTACACCTTC. Protein: CASSLGQRYGYTF.

V gene TRBV3-1 (or the pseudogene TRBV3-2) combines with J gene TRBJ2-7; D is undetermined. Germline V gene data show CDR1 as LGHDT and CDR2 as YNNKEL (reference sequence). The CDR3 is made up of 12 amino acids. The germline V and J ends were trimmed by 0 bases and 6 bases, with 6 bases remaining between them. The CDR3 DNA reads as TGTGCCAGCAGCCAAGACAGCTTCGAGCAGTACTTC. Translated: CASSQDSFEQYF.

The CDR3 reads CASSSGQGYYNEQFF. The DNA for the CDR3 is TGTGCCAGCAGCTCGGGACAGGGTTACTACAATGAGCAGTTCTTC. The chain combines TRBV7-3 with TRBJ2-1, with 9 bases lining up with TRBD1. The CDR3 consists of 15 residues. Germline lookup yields CDR1 SGHTA and CDR2 FQGTGA. The V gene end was trimmed by 4 bases and the J gene end by 3 bases; junction bases not matched to a gene: 4.